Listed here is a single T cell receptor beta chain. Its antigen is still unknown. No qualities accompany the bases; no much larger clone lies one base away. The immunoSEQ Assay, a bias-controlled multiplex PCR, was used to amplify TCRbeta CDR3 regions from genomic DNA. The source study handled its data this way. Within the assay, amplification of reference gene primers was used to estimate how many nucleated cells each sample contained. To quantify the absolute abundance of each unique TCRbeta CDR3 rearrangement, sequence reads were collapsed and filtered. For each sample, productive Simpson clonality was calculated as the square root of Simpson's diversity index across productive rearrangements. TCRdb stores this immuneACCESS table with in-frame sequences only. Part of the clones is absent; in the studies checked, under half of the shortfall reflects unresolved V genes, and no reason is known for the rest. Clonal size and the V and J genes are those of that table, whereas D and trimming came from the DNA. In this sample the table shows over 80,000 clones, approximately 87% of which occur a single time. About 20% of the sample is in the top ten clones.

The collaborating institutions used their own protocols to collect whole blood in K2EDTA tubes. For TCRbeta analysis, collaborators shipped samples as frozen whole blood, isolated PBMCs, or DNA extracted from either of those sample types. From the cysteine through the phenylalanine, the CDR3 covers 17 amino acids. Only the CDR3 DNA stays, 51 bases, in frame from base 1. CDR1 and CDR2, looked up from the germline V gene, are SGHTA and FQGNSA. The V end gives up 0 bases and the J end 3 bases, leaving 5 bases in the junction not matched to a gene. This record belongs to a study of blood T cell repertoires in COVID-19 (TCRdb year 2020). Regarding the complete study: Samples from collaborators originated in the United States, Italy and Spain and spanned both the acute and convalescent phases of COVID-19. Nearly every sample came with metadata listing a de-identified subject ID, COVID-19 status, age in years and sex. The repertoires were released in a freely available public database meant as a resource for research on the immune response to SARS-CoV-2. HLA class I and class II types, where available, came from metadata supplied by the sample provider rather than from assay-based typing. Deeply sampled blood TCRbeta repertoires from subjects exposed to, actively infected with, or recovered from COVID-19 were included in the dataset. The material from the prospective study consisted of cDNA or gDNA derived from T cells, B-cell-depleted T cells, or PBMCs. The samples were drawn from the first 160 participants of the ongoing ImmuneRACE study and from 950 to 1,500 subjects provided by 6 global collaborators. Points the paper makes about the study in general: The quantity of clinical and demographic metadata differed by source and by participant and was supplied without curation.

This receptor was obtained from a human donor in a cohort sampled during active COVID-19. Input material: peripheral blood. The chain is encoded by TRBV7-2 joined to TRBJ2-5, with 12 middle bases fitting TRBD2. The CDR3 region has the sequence CASSLARLAGAKETQYF. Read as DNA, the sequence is TGTGCCAGCAGCTTAGCCCGACTAGCGGGAGCCAAAGAGACCCAGTACTTC.